This T cell receptor (beta chain) was recovered during a study of cytomegalovirus exposure and HLA in healthy donors (TCRdb year 2017). In terms of the full investigation: According to a later analysis, the 120 or so validation repertoires were produced on the same platform as the roughly 720 repertoires of the first cohort. To predict cytomegalovirus infection status, the study brought together high-throughput TCR immunosequencing, statistical association of individual TCRs with disease status, and machine learning. The study aimed to test whether signatures of past pathogen exposure could be identified by cataloging public T cell receptors. Along with the approximately 700-subject first cohort, a separate validation cohort of more than 90 different subjects was used. Broad study findings and their caveats: In a later analysis, TCRs clustered in the first cohort were found to also tend to co-occur in the 120 validation repertoires, with over 90% of cluster scores above 0. The classifier was reported to diagnose cytomegalovirus status with high specificity and sensitivity in both the original and validation cohorts. A total of roughly 160 TCR beta chains were listed by the study as associated with cytomegalovirus. A later analysis lacked HLA typing for the validation cohort, so it scored co-occurrence in that cohort across all 110 or so repertoires. Most TCR sequences were observed very rarely across donors, whereas some public TCRs were present in many individuals. Three of the identified cytomegalovirus-associated TCR beta chains were confirmed in vitro to be specific for cytomegalovirus antigens. The authors suggested that the approach could potentially be extended to other disease states and immunological phenotypes.

Concerning this clone itself: Its specific antigen is unknown. No much larger clone is present one base from it, and per-base qualities are unavailable.

Separate from the approximately 670-subject first cohort, the validation cohort of more than 90 subjects was the group to which the donors belonged. The CDR3 starts with the cysteine, ends with the phenylalanine, and has 14 residues. The only DNA kept is the CDR3, 42 bases in frame from the first base. Via the germline V gene, CDR1 is MNHEY and CDR2 SVGAGI. Compared with germline, V lacks 6 bases and J lacks 6 bases; bases without a gene match: 6. The library was generated by the immunoSEQ multiplex PCR assay. The authors' pipeline ran thus. A statistical classification framework was built to diagnose cytomegalovirus status from the catalog of TCR beta chain sequences. TCRdb's version of the immuneACCESS table is confined to in-frame rearrangements and falls short of the full clone set. An unresolved V gene accounts for under half of the shortfall where checked; the remainder is of unknown origin. Clone size and V and J calls were adopted from that table, with D and trimming inferred from the DNA. Across this sample there are around 120,000 clones, with around 88% seen only once. Clones ranked in the top ten supply more than 1.5% of the sample.

The material sequenced was PBMCs. In this chain, TRBV6-5 is recombined with TRBJ1-5, with 9 central nucleotides matching TRBD1. The sequence was obtained from a man between 18 and 35 years old in good health and CMV-seronegative. The sequence in DNA is TGTGCCAGCAGGCGGACAGGGGAGAGTCAGCCCCAGCATTTT. Its translation is CASRRTGESQPQHF.